This T cell receptor (beta chain) was recorded in a study of blood T cell repertoires in COVID-19. Study-wide background: The study drew acute and convalescent COVID-19 samples from the United States, Italy and Spain.

Profiled with immunoSEQ multiplex PCR; TCRdb holds only in-frame clones, not every one. The data show under 200,000 clones, more than 75% seen once. V trimming: 6 bases; J trimming: 3 bases; junction bases outside the gene matches: 1. Looked up from germline, CDR1 is SNHLY and CDR2 is FYNNEI. This CDR3 is 14 amino acids long. Clinical history as reported by participants underpinned cohort assignment. The chain joins TRBV2 to TRBJ2-2; TRBD1 matches at 10 bases. This sequence originates from a man between 40 and 49 years old with acute COVID-19. What was sequenced was PBMCs or T cells enriched from blood (not recorded which). CDR3 bases: TGTGCCAGCAGGGGACAGGGGCACACCGGGGAGCTGTTTTTT. Its protein is CASRGQGHTGELFF.